The 29 T cell receptor beta chains below all came from one sample that was sequenced in a study of T cell responses to AZD1222 COVID-19 vaccine. The method was immunoSEQ multiplex PCR; TCRdb's version includes in-frame clones alone and lacks a portion of them. The sample has 120,000 or so clones, about 87% seen once; the top ten hold around 1.7%. Specimen: peripheral blood, collected on day 0 of AZD1222 vaccination. These receptors were collected from an adult in good health.

This sequence joins TRBV5-1 and TRBJ2-7, with 8 bases matching TRBD1. The CDR3 covers 15 residues. The ends lost 1 base at V and 0 bases at J; junction bases unmatched: 3. Germline V CDR1 and CDR2: SGHRS, YFSETQ. The CDR3 here is CASSLRTGSSYEQYF. CDR3 sequence (DNA): TGCGCCAGCAGCTTGAGGACAGGGAGCTCCTACGAGCAGTACTTC.

The CDR3 region has the DNA TGTGCTAGTGGGTCAAACCGGGACAGGGGTAGTGAATGGCAGTACTTC. This sequence encodes CASGSNRDRGSEWQYF. This chain links TRBV12-5 with TRBJ2-7, with TRBD1 matching 10 bases. The CDR3 extends over 16 amino acids. From germline, CDR1 is LGHNT and CDR2 FRNRAP. The junction had 17 bases not matched to a gene; V was cut back by 6 bases and J by 9 bases.

This clone has only a few counts. The V gene is TRBV6-5, the J gene TRBJ1-1; tentatively, D is TRBD1 (5 bases). The germline V and J ends were trimmed by 2 bases and 1 base, with 11 bases remaining between them. This CDR3 is 15 amino acids long. Germline V gene data show CDR1 as MNHEY and CDR2 as SVGAGI. The CDR3 loop is CASSYRGRGNTEAFF. CDR3 sequence (DNA): TGTGCCAGCAGTTACCGGGGACGGGGGAACACTGAAGCTTTCTTT.

This clone was seen more than once but under ten times. The chain combines TRBV29-1 with TRBJ1-2; D is ambiguous. The CDR3 sequence is 13 residues long. Germline loops: CDR1 SQVTM, CDR2 ANQGSEA. V lost 6 bases and J lost 0, with 11 bases in between. The CDR3 bases are TGCAGCGTGGGCAGCTTTTCTAACTATGGCTACACCTTC. Protein product: CSVGSFSNYGYTF.

This chain joins TRBV29-1 and TRBJ1-1, with D possibly TRBD1 on 5 matching bases. V gave up 6 bases and J gave up 0 bases, with 14 bases separating them. Germline CDR1 and CDR2: SQVTM and ANQGSEA. The CDR3 length is 14 residues. This CDR3 reads CSVGTELLNTEAFF. CDR3 DNA: TGCAGCGTCGGGACCGAACTATTGAACACTGAAGCTTTCTTT.

This clone has just one count. The genes are TRBV6-5 and TRBJ2-7, with 10 nucleotides matching TRBD1. The CDR3 contains 14 residues. Germline V gene lookup returns CDR1 MNHEY and CDR2 SVGAGI. V lost 5 bases, J lost 6 bases, and 7 bases stayed unmatched. Written as DNA, the CDR3 is TGTGCCAGCAGTACCGACAGGGGGCCGGGCGAGCAGTACTTC. This encodes CASSTDRGPGEQYF.

This chain connects TRBV18 to TRBJ2-7, with D tentatively TRBD1 (5 bases). This CDR3 comprises 12 residues. Germline V gene data show CDR1 as KGHSH and CDR2 as LQKENI. V lost 3 bases, J lost 7 bases, and 10 bases lay in between. Here the CDR3 DNA reads TGTGCCAGCTCACCGACGGCAGGGGAGCAGTACTTC. As protein: CASSPTAGEQYF.

V gene TRBV3-1 (or the pseudogene TRBV3-2) combines with J gene TRBJ2-6; no clear D. CDR1 and CDR2 from the germline V gene are LGHDT and YNNKEL (reference sequence). V lost 1 base and J 8 bases, leaving 12 bases between the germline ends. CDR3 length: 15 residues. CDR3 region: CASSQASLGTNVLTF. For the CDR3, the DNA is TGTGCCAGCAGCCAAGCGAGTCTGGGGACCAACGTCCTGACTTTC.

CDR3 region: CAIGTGGGGVGELFF. The CDR3 nucleotides are TGTGCCATCGGAACAGGGGGCGGAGGTGTCGGGGAGCTGTTTTTT. V usage is TRBV10-3 and J usage is TRBJ2-2; TRBD1 agrees at 9 bases. Unmatched junction bases numbered 11, after V lost 8 bases and J lost 7 bases. CDR1 is ENHRY, CDR2 SYGVKD, per germline. The CDR3 sequence is 15 residues long.

This rearrangement joins TRBV18 to TRBJ1-2; D is unresolved. Germline V lookup: CDR1 KGHSH, CDR2 LQKENI. V lost 2 bases, J lost 0 bases, and 10 bases lay in between. CDR3 size: 15 residues. The CDR3 nucleotides read TGTGCCAGCTCACCAAACGGCGACCCTAACTATGGCTACACCTTC. Its translation is CASSPNGDPNYGYTF.

The genes are TRBV18 and TRBJ1-3; no clear D gene. V shed 4 bases and J shed 7 bases, with 8 bases lying between them. This CDR3 region has 12 residues. From germline, CDR1 is KGHSH and CDR2 LQKENI. In DNA form, the CDR3 reads TGTGCCAGCTCACGTGGACGGAACACCATATATTTT. Amino acid sequence: CASSRGRNTIYF. The entire variable domain, with the rest obtained from reference TRBV18 and TRBJ1-3, is as follows: NAGVMQNPRHLVRRRGQEARLRCSPMKGHSHVYWYRQLPEEGLKFMVYLQKENIIDESGMPKERFSAEFPKEGPSILRIQQVVRGDSAAYFCASSRGRNTIYFGEGSWLTVV.

The rearrangement joins TRBV5-1 to TRBJ1-2; TRBD1 is a possible D gene (5 bases). This CDR3 contains 15 residues. V was shortened by 0 bases and J by 14 bases, with 23 bases between the two germline ends. Germline CDR1 SGHRS, CDR2 YFSETQ. CDR3 DNA: TGCGCCAGCAGCTTGGAAGGTGGTCAGGCAGGGAGCGGGACCTTC. Amino acid sequence: CASSLEGGQAGSGTF.

This clone was seen a single time. The chain has TRBV6-5 and TRBJ1-5, with TRBD1 matching over 7 bases. The CDR3 sequence is 15 residues long. The J segment lost 3 bases and the V segment lost 5 bases, leaving 7 bases of the junction unmatched. Germline assignment: CDR1 MNHEY and CDR2 SVGAGI. CDR3 in DNA: TGTGCCAGCAGTCTCAGGGGGGGACACAATCAGCCCCAGCATTTT. Protein product: CASSLRGGHNQPQHF.

The rearrangement links TRBV21-1 to TRBJ2-1. TRBV21-1 is a documented pseudogene. CDR3 size: 13 residues. CDR3 nucleotides: TGTGCCAGCAGCAAAGGGGGGGCGAAGAAGCAGTTCTTC. Protein: CASSKGGAKKQFF.

This clone was seen a handful of times. The V gene is TRBV21-1, the J gene TRBJ1-4. TRBV21-1 has pseudogene status. This CDR3 has 16 amino acids. The CDR3 sequence: CASSKRGGLSNEKLFF. CDR3 nucleotide sequence: TGTGCCAGCAGCAAGCGAGGGGGACTGTCGAATGAAAAACTGTTTTTT.

The chain uses TRBV5-6 and TRBJ2-7; maybe TRBD1 (7 bases). Trimming shortened V by 2 bases and J by 7 bases, and 16 bases separated the two germline ends. The CDR3 extends over 14 amino acids. Germline V CDR1 and CDR2: SGHDT, YYEEEE. The CDR3 coding sequence is TGTGCCAGCAGCTTACAGGGGAGGTCAAAGGAGCAGTACTTC. Protein: CASSLQGRSKEQYF.

Here the CDR3 DNA reads TGTGCCAGCAGGACAGGGGGAGAGGATTATGGCTACACCTTC. It yields the protein CASRTGGEDYGYTF. The rearrangement joins TRBV11-1 to TRBJ1-2, with TRBD1 matching over 9 bases. The trim removed 6 bases at V and 5 bases at J, leaving 7 bases unmatched. From germline, CDR1 is SGHAT and CDR2 FQDESV (reference sequence). The CDR3 extends over 14 amino acids.

The genes are TRBV19 and TRBJ2-7; 7 bases agree with TRBD1. The trim removed 8 bases at V and 5 bases at J, leaving 12 bases unmatched. The CDR3 consists of 14 residues. Germline V gene lookup returns CDR1 LNHDA and CDR2 SQIVND (reference sequence). The CDR3 nucleotides read TGTGCCAGTCATCCCGGCCAGGGGGTGAACGAGCAGTACTTC. Protein product: CASHPGQGVNEQYF.

The CDR3, as DNA: TGCAGTGCTAGTGTCGGGAACACTGAAGCTTTCTTT. Protein product: CSASVGNTEAFF. V is TRBV20-1 and J is TRBJ1-1; D ambiguous. This CDR3 is 12 amino acids long. Trimming shortened V by 3 bases and J by 1 base, and 6 bases separated the two germline ends. In germline, CDR1 is DFQATT, CDR2 SNEGSKA (reference sequence).

This clone appeared a single time. The chain has TRBV7-9 and TRBJ1-2; D ambiguous. The CDR3 sequence is 15 residues long. Per germline, CDR1 SEHNR and CDR2 FQNEAQ (reference sequence). The ends were cut back, 4 bases at V and 8 bases at J, with 20 bases in the middle. The CDR3 DNA reads TGTGCCAGCAGCTCTGCGGTAGAGGGTCTTGAAGGCTACACCTTC. It yields the protein CASSSAVEGLEGYTF.

V is TRBV19 and J is TRBJ1-2; D uncertain. The V and J ends lost 5 bases and 7 bases respectively, with 5 bases between them. Germline V CDR1 and CDR2: LNHDA, SQIVND (reference sequence). This CDR3 contains 10 residues. CDR3 amino acids: CASSGTGYTF. The CDR3 bases are TGTGCCAGTAGTGGCACTGGCTACACCTTC.

The V call is TRBV29-1, the J call TRBJ1-2; D might be TRBD1 (6 bases). The germline CDR1 and CDR2 sequences are SQVTM and ANQGSEA. The CDR3 consists of 12 residues. Trimming shortened V by 4 bases and J by 6 bases, and 12 bases separated the two germline ends. The CDR3 protein is CSVGPRGNGYTF. CDR3 coding DNA: TGCAGCGTTGGCCCCAGGGGAAATGGCTACACCTTC.

V usage is TRBV20-1 and J usage is TRBJ1-5, with D perhaps matching TRBD1 (5 bases). Germline loops: CDR1 DFQATT, CDR2 SNEGSKA (reference sequence). V dropped 3 bases and J dropped 2 bases, with 8 bases sitting between them. There are 13 residues in the CDR3. CDR3: CSASWGGNQPQHF. The CDR3, as DNA: TGCAGTGCTAGTTGGGGGGGCAATCAGCCCCAGCATTTT.

This clone was recorded once. The genes are TRBV5-1 and TRBJ2-3; 13 nucleotides match TRBD2. The CDR3 loop spans 16 amino acids. V shed 4 bases, J shed 4 bases, and the junction held 6 bases outside the gene matches. Germline V gene lookup returns CDR1 SGHRS and CDR2 YFSETQ. The CDR3 spells CASSTGLAGDADTQYF. The CDR3 DNA reads TGCGCCAGCAGCACAGGACTAGCGGGAGATGCAGATACGCAGTATTTT.

The rearrangement joins TRBV29-1 to TRBJ1-1; D may be TRBD1 (6 bases). Germline CDR1 reads SQVTM; CDR2 reads ANQGSEA. The CDR3 contains 14 residues. Trimming cost V 5 bases and J 1 base, with 14 bases left between them. This chain's CDR3 is CSVSGTDRNTEAFF. CDR3 DNA: TGCAGCGTTAGTGGAACGGACAGGAACACTGAAGCTTTCTTT.

This clone has just one count. This sequence joins TRBV12-3 or TRBV12-4 and TRBJ2-5, with a possible D match to TRBD2 (5 bases). V gave up 6 bases and J gave up 5 bases, with 13 bases separating them. CDR3 length equals 13 residues. The CDR3 DNA reads TGTGCCAGCAGGGAGCTAGCAACCGAGACCCAGTACTTC. It codes for CASRELATETQYF.

V usage is TRBV2 and J usage is TRBJ1-1; 9 bases line up with TRBD1. This CDR3 region has 16 residues. Germline trimming cut 6 bases from V and 0 bases from J; bases unmatched to any gene: 8. Germline CDR1 and CDR2: SNHLY and FYNNEI. In DNA, the CDR3 is TGTGCCAGCAGGGCGGACAGGGGCGGACTGAACACTGAAGCTTTCTTT. It encodes CASRADRGGLNTEAFF.

The chain links TRBV27 to TRBJ1-1; tentatively, D is TRBD1 (5 bases). Per the germline V gene, CDR1 is MNHEY and CDR2 is SMNVEV (reference sequence). This CDR3 has 13 amino acids. The V end was cut by 6 bases, the J end by 4 bases, with 12 bases between. As DNA, the CDR3 is TGTGCCAGCAGCACACGAAGGGGCACTGAAGCTTTCTTT. Its translation is CASSTRRGTEAFF.

V is TRBV7-6 and J is TRBJ1-2, with a tentative D call TRBD1 (6 bases). The CDR3 is 12 amino acids. V was shortened by 5 bases and J by 7 bases, with 11 bases between the two germline ends. CDR1 and CDR2 (germline): SGHVS, FNYEAQ. The CDR3 nucleotides read TGTGCCAGCAGCACCGACAGGTCTGGCTACACCTTC. Amino acids: CASSTDRSGYTF.